Listed below are T cell receptor beta chains from one sample, sequenced in a study of Ad26.COV2.S vaccination and SARS-CoV-2 variants. Measured with immunoSEQ multiplex PCR; TCRdb has only the in-frame clones, and not every one. This table holds 360,000 or so clones, 87% found once. The sample in question was peripheral blood, obtained in a trial of Ad26.COV2.S vaccine versus placebo. Receptors were obtained from a person between 18 and 60 years old who received the Ad26.COV2.S COVID-19 vaccine or a placebo. Both conserved end residues are part of each CDR3. Fields, in order: D gene, J gene, clone size, V gene, CDR3 protein, CDR3 DNA. The D gene is left open where the match is weak. Size tells how often a clone was seen (once, few, many) or the class of an expanded clone, and some rows leave it out.

D: NA
J: TRBJ1-1
size: NA
V: TRBV3-1/TRBV3-2
CDR3: CASSQEVGQNAAFF
DNA: TGTGCCAGCAGCCAAGAGGTCGGACAGAACGCCGCTTTCTTT

D: NA
J: TRBJ1-2
size: NA
V: TRBV11-1
CDR3: CASKGVGGYTF
DNA: TGTGCCAGCAAGGGTGTCGGTGGCTACACCTTC

D: TRBD2
J: TRBJ2-1
size: NA
V: TRBV7-9
CDR3: CASSLMASGFDNEQFF
DNA: TGTGCCAGCAGCTTAATGGCTAGCGGGTTTGACAATGAGCAGTTCTTC

D: TRBD1
J: TRBJ1-1
size: NA
V: TRBV19
CDR3: CASSIWGQGHTEAFF
DNA: TGTGCCAGTAGTATATGGGGACAGGGGCACACTGAAGCTTTCTTT

D: NA
J: TRBJ1-2
size: NA
V: TRBV6-2/TRBV6-3
CDR3: CASIPALGAPHVAVGYTF
DNA: TGTGCCAGCATCCCCGCTTTGGGCGCGCCCCATGTAGCGGTTGGCTACACCTTC

D: NA
J: TRBJ2-7
size: NA
V: TRBV29-1
CDR3: CSVEILGETYEQYF
DNA: TGCAGCGTTGAGATTCTGGGTGAGACCTACGAGCAGTACTTC

D: NA
J: TRBJ1-1
size: NA
V: TRBV7-3
CDR3: CASSAAPGGTEAFF
DNA: TGTGCCAGCAGCGCCGCCCCGGGGGGCACTGAAGCTTTCTTT

D: NA
J: TRBJ2-5
size: NA
V: TRBV10-3
CDR3: CAISGDPATQTQYF
DNA: TGTGCCATCAGTGGGGACCCAGCGACACAGACCCAGTACTTC

D: NA
J: TRBJ1-1
size: NA
V: TRBV20-1
CDR3: CSASENTEAFF
DNA: TGCAGTGCTTCGGAGAACACTGAAGCTTTCTTT

D: NA
J: TRBJ2-5
size: NA
V: TRBV7-9
CDR3: CASSSLPGQGGETQYF
DNA: TGTGCCAGCAGCTCCCTCCCAGGACAGGGAGGGGAGACCCAGTACTTC

D: NA
J: TRBJ2-7
size: NA
V: TRBV2
CDR3: CASRGISYEQYF
DNA: TGTGCCAGCAGGGGGATCTCCTACGAGCAGTACTTC

D: NA
J: TRBJ1-1
size: once
V: TRBV4-3
CDR3: CASSQDGRGANTEAFF
DNA: TGCGCCAGCAGCCAAGATGGCCGGGGAGCGAACACTGAAGCTTTCTTT